These T cell receptor beta chains were read from a single sample in a study of blood T cell repertoires in COVID-19. Repertoires were generated with immunoSEQ multiplex PCR, while TCRdb's copy carries only in-frame clones and drops some. This repertoire shows more than 80,000 clones, 70% to 85% found once; its top ten account for roughly 13%. The sequenced sample consisted of peripheral blood. These receptors originate from a woman aged 55-70 years with acute or convalescent COVID-19. The CDR3 runs from the conserved cysteine through the conserved F or W. Each record gives: J gene, clone size, D gene, V gene, CDR3 protein, CDR3 DNA. D genes are given only for firm matches. Size values are once, few and many counts, or a class for expanded clones, and some rows have none.

j_gene: TRBJ1-1; abundance: -; d_gene: -; v_gene: TRBV18; CDR3aa: CASSRSGSREAFF; CDR3nt: TGTGCCAGCTCACGCAGTGGGAGTCGTGAAGCTTTCTTT
j_gene: TRBJ2-7; abundance: once; d_gene: -; v_gene: TRBV28; CDR3aa: CASIGGDEQYF; CDR3nt: TGTGCCAGCATCGGCGGGGACGAGCAGTACTTC
j_gene: TRBJ1-1; abundance: -; d_gene: TRBD1; v_gene: TRBV2; CDR3aa: CASSRQGAITEAFF; CDR3nt: TGTGCCAGCAGCCGACAGGGGGCTATCACTGAAGCTTTCTTT
j_gene: TRBJ2-7; abundance: few; d_gene: TRBD1; v_gene: TRBV6-1; CDR3aa: CASSVIQGAGAYEQYF; CDR3nt: TGTGCCAGCAGTGTCATACAGGGGGCTGGGGCCTACGAGCAGTACTTC
j_gene: TRBJ1-4; abundance: few; d_gene: -; v_gene: TRBV6-5; CDR3aa: CASMNLFNEKLFF; CDR3nt: TGTGCCAGCATGAACTTGTTCAATGAAAAACTGTTTTTT
j_gene: TRBJ2-3; abundance: -; d_gene: TRBD2; v_gene: TRBV24-1; CDR3aa: CATSTSGSTDTQYF; CDR3nt: TGTGCCACCAGTACTAGCGGGAGCACAGATACGCAGTATTTT
j_gene: TRBJ2-3; abundance: -; d_gene: TRBD1; v_gene: TRBV10-1; CDR3aa: CASSRGQGETDTQYF; CDR3nt: TGCGCCAGCAGTAGGGGACAGGGGGAAACAGATACGCAGTATTTT
j_gene: TRBJ1-6; abundance: -; d_gene: TRBD1; v_gene: TRBV9; CDR3aa: CASSVGQAGDSPLHF; CDR3nt: TGTGCCAGCAGCGTTGGACAGGCGGGCGATTCACCCCTCCACTTT
j_gene: TRBJ1-3; abundance: -; d_gene: TRBD1; v_gene: TRBV6-6; CDR3aa: CASIKGQGSSGNTIYF; CDR3nt: TGTGCCAGCATTAAGGGACAGGGGTCAAGTGGAAACACCATATATTTT
j_gene: TRBJ2-5; abundance: -; d_gene: TRBD2; v_gene: TRBV18; CDR3aa: CASSPERSGAQYF; CDR3nt: TGTGCCAGCTCACCAGAGCGTAGCGGGGCTCAGTACTTC
j_gene: TRBJ1-5; abundance: -; d_gene: -; v_gene: TRBV5-6; CDR3aa: CASSLYNNQPQHF; CDR3nt: TGTGCCAGCAGCTTGTATAACAATCAGCCCCAGCATTTT
j_gene: TRBJ2-3; abundance: -; d_gene: TRBD1; v_gene: TRBV27; CDR3aa: CASSTWTGNTDTQYF; CDR3nt: TGTGCCAGCAGTACCTGGACAGGGAACACAGATACGCAGTATTTT
j_gene: TRBJ2-7; abundance: -; d_gene: TRBD2; v_gene: TRBV7-2; CDR3aa: CASSQKTSGSREQYF; CDR3nt: TGTGCCAGCAGTCAAAAGACTAGCGGGAGTCGGGAGCAGTACTTC
j_gene: TRBJ1-1; abundance: -; d_gene: -; v_gene: TRBV3-1/TRBV3-2; CDR3aa: CASSLGSGETEAFF; CDR3nt: TGTGCCAGCAGCCTTGGCTCAGGGGAGACTGAAGCTTTCTTT
j_gene: TRBJ2-7; abundance: -; d_gene: TRBD2; v_gene: TRBV7-9; CDR3aa: CASSPGTTLYEQYF; CDR3nt: TGTGCCAGCAGCCCCGGGACTACCCTCTACGAGCAGTACTTC
j_gene: TRBJ1-4; abundance: -; d_gene: TRBD1; v_gene: TRBV5-1; CDR3aa: CASSLEWGQAYATNEKLFF; CDR3nt: TGCGCCAGCAGCTTGGAATGGGGACAGGCCTATGCAACTAATGAAAAACTGTTTTTT
j_gene: TRBJ1-1; abundance: few; d_gene: -; v_gene: TRBV5-4; CDR3aa: CASSPQGRGNTEAFF; CDR3nt: TGTGCCAGCAGCCCACAGGGCAGGGGGAACACTGAAGCTTTCTTT
j_gene: TRBJ1-4; abundance: -; d_gene: -; v_gene: TRBV18; CDR3aa: CASSPPGHRNEKLFF; CDR3nt: TGTGCCAGCTCACCACCGGGACACCGAAATGAAAAACTGTTTTTT
j_gene: TRBJ1-2; abundance: -; d_gene: TRBD1; v_gene: TRBV11-2; CDR3aa: CASSEATGEYGYTF; CDR3nt: TGTGCCAGCAGCGAGGCGACAGGGGAGTATGGCTACACCTTC
j_gene: TRBJ1-5; abundance: -; d_gene: TRBD1; v_gene: TRBV19; CDR3aa: CASSKPGQSNQPQHF; CDR3nt: TGTGCCAGTAGTAAACCGGGACAGAGCAATCAGCCCCAGCATTTT
j_gene: TRBJ2-7; abundance: few; d_gene: -; v_gene: TRBV5-1; CDR3aa: CASSPGPGGQSYEQYF; CDR3nt: TGCGCCAGCAGCCCGGGCCCGGGGGGCCAGTCCTACGAGCAGTACTTC
j_gene: TRBJ1-5; abundance: -; d_gene: TRBD1; v_gene: TRBV5-8; CDR3aa: CASSLGTGLGNQPQHF; CDR3nt: TGTGCCAGCAGCTTGGGGACAGGGTTGGGCAATCAGCCCCAGCATTTT
j_gene: TRBJ2-2; abundance: -; d_gene: TRBD1; v_gene: TRBV11-3; CDR3aa: CASSQDRGRGTGELFF; CDR3nt: TGTGCCAGCAGCCAGGACAGGGGGCGCGGGACCGGGGAGCTGTTTTTT
j_gene: TRBJ2-5; abundance: -; d_gene: -; v_gene: TRBV20-1; CDR3aa: CSASTRPLQETQYF; CDR3nt: TGCAGTGCCAGTACCAGGCCCCTACAAGAGACCCAGTACTTC
j_gene: TRBJ2-2; abundance: -; d_gene: TRBD2; v_gene: TRBV29-1; CDR3aa: CSVRLAGSNTGELFF; CDR3nt: TGCAGCGTCAGACTAGCGGGTAGTAACACCGGGGAGCTGTTTTTT
j_gene: TRBJ2-7; abundance: -; d_gene: TRBD2; v_gene: TRBV5-1; CDR3aa: CASSLVLLTGGNSYEQYF; CDR3nt: TGCGCCAGCAGCTTGGTTTTACTCACGGGGGGGAACTCCTACGAGCAGTACTTC
j_gene: TRBJ1-4; abundance: -; d_gene: TRBD1; v_gene: TRBV4-2; CDR3aa: CASSQDLGTGREKLFF; CDR3nt: TGTGCCAGCAGCCAAGATCTCGGGACAGGCCGCGAAAAACTGTTTTTT
j_gene: TRBJ1-1; abundance: -; d_gene: -; v_gene: TRBV9; CDR3aa: CASSVVAVNTEAFF; CDR3nt: TGTGCCAGCAGCGTAGTAGCGGTGAACACTGAAGCTTTCTTT
j_gene: TRBJ2-2; abundance: few; d_gene: TRBD2; v_gene: TRBV6-5; CDR3aa: CASRETSGRFGELFF; CDR3nt: TGTGCCAGCAGGGAGACTAGCGGGAGATTCGGGGAGCTGTTTTTT
j_gene: TRBJ2-3; abundance: -; d_gene: -; v_gene: TRBV27; CDR3aa: CASSASGGTSTDTQYF; CDR3nt: TGTGCCAGCAGCGCATCTGGCGGCACTAGCACAGATACGCAGTATTTT
j_gene: TRBJ2-7; abundance: -; d_gene: -; v_gene: TRBV7-6; CDR3aa: CASSSLYEQYF; CDR3nt: TGTGCCAGCAGCTCGTTATACGAGCAGTACTTC
j_gene: TRBJ1-6; abundance: -; d_gene: TRBD1; v_gene: TRBV7-2; CDR3aa: CASSWEGTAVISPLHF; CDR3nt: TGTGCCAGCAGCTGGGAAGGGACAGCTGTAATTTCACCCCTCCACTTT
j_gene: TRBJ2-5; abundance: -; d_gene: -; v_gene: TRBV6-5; CDR3aa: CASSSFLQGTGSTQYF; CDR3nt: TGTGCCAGCAGTTCCTTTCTACAGGGAACCGGGTCGACCCAGTACTTC
j_gene: TRBJ1-2; abundance: -; d_gene: -; v_gene: TRBV5-4; CDR3aa: CASSSQGVGGYGYTF; CDR3nt: TGTGCCAGCAGCTCCCAAGGGGTGGGAGGCTATGGCTACACCTTC
j_gene: TRBJ1-3; abundance: -; d_gene: TRBD1; v_gene: TRBV7-2; CDR3aa: CASSRTGTVSGNTIYF; CDR3nt: TGTGCCAGCAGCCGGACAGGGACCGTTTCTGGAAACACCATATATTTT
j_gene: TRBJ2-2; abundance: -; d_gene: -; v_gene: TRBV19; CDR3aa: CASSTTGNTGELFF; CDR3nt: TGTGCCAGTAGTACGACAGGGAACACCGGGGAGCTGTTTTTT
j_gene: TRBJ2-5; abundance: -; d_gene: -; v_gene: TRBV18; CDR3aa: CASSPNGETQYF; CDR3nt: TGTGCCAGCTCACCAAACGGAGAGACCCAGTACTTC
j_gene: TRBJ2-2; abundance: -; d_gene: -; v_gene: TRBV2; CDR3aa: CASSRETTGELFF; CDR3nt: TGTGCCAGCAGTCGGGAAACCACCGGGGAGCTGTTTTTT
j_gene: TRBJ2-5; abundance: once; d_gene: TRBD1; v_gene: TRBV5-4; CDR3aa: CASSSGQGIRQETQYF; CDR3nt: TGTGCCAGCAGCTCCGGACAGGGTATTCGGCAAGAGACCCAGTACTTC
j_gene: TRBJ1-2; abundance: -; d_gene: TRBD1; v_gene: TRBV27; CDR3aa: CASSFSGTAINYGYTF; CDR3nt: TGTGCCAGCAGTTTTTCGGGGACAGCCATTAACTATGGCTACACCTTC
j_gene: TRBJ1-2; abundance: -; d_gene: TRBD1; v_gene: TRBV15; CDR3aa: CATSRDRTGDGYTF; CDR3nt: TGTGCCACCAGCAGAGACCGGACAGGGGACGGCTACACCTTC
j_gene: TRBJ1-5; abundance: -; d_gene: TRBD1; v_gene: TRBV6-2/TRBV6-3; CDR3aa: CASSLARGPGQPQHF; CDR3nt: TGTGCCAGCAGTCTGGCGAGGGGGCCGGGTCAGCCCCAGCATTTT
j_gene: TRBJ2-7; abundance: -; d_gene: -; v_gene: TRBV18; CDR3aa: CASSPGGGTYEQYF; CDR3nt: TGTGCCAGCTCACCGGGAGGGGGGACCTACGAGCAGTACTTC
j_gene: TRBJ2-5; abundance: -; d_gene: TRBD2; v_gene: TRBV11-2; CDR3aa: CASSSWDYWDQAETQYF; CDR3nt: TGTGCCAGCAGCTCCTGGGACTACTGGGACCAGGCAGAGACCCAGTACTTC